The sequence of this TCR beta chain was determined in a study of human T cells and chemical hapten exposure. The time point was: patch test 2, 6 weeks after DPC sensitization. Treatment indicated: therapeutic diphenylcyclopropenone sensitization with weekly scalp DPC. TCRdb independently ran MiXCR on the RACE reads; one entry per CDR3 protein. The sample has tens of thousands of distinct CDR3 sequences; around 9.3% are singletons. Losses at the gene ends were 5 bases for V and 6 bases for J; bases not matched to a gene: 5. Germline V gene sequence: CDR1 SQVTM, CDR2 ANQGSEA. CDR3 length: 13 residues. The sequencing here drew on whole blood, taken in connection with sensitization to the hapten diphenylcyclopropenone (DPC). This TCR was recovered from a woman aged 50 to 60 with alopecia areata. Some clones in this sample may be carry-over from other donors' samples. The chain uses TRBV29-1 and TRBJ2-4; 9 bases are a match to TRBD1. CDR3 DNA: TGCAGCGTTCCGGGACAGGGCGGAAACATTCAGTACTTC. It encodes CSVPGQGGNIQYF.